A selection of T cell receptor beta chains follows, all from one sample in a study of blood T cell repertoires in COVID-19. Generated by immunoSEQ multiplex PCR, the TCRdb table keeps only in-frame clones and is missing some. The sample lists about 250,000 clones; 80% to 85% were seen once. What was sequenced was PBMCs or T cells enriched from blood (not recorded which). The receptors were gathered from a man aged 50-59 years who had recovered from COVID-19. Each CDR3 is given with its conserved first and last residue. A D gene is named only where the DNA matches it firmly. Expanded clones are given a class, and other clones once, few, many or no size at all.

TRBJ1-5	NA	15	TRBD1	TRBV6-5	TGTGCCAGCAGACGGGACAGCACATTGGGCCAGCCCCAGCATTTT	CASRRDSTLGQPQHF
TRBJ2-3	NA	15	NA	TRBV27	TGTGCCAGCAGTCCCAGCGGATACCGCACAGATACGCAGTATTTT	CASSPSGYRTDTQYF
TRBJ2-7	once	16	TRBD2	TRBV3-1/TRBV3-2	TGTGCCAGCAGCCCCATTACTAGCGGGGGTTCCTACGAGCAGTACTTC	CASSPITSGGSYEQYF
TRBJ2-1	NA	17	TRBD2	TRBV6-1	TGTGCCAGCAGTGGTGGACTAGCGGGGGGGTGGTACAATGAGCAGTTCTTC	CASSGGLAGGWYNEQFF
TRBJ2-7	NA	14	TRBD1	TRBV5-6	TGTGCCAGCAGCCCCCGGACAGGGGGGTACGAGCAGTACTTC	CASSPRTGGYEQYF
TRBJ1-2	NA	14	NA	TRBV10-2	TGCGCCAGCAGTGAGGGGCAGGTTTACTATGGCTACACCTTC	CASSEGQVYYGYTF
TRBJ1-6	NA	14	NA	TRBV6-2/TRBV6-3	TGTGCCAGCAGTTACTCGACGGGGAATTCACCCCTCCACTTT	CASSYSTGNSPLHF
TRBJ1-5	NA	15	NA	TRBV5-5	TGTGCCAGCAGCCGACTGGCCGAGAGCAATCAGCCCCAGCATTTT	CASSRLAESNQPQHF
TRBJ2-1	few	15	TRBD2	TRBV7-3	TGTGCCAGCAGCCGGGGGACTAGCGCGATCAATGAGCAGTTCTTC	CASSRGTSAINEQFF
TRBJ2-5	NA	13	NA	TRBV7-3	TGTGCCAGCAGCTTCGGACTTAAAGAGACCCAGTACTTC	CASSFGLKETQYF